The clone carrying this T cell receptor (beta chain) was seen a few times. Its antigen is unidentified. This sample was included in a study of HIV-infected children after antiretroviral therapy interruption. On the study more broadly: Most participating children were previously exposed to EBV and CMV. For the interruption arm, samples span week 0 through about 3 years after study end. Samples from the continuous-treatment group were taken at weeks 0, 48 and 150. Overall study findings and caveats: Naive CD4+ CDR3 sharing between time points fell after interruption began.

The CDR3 consists of 12 residues. Treatment noted: PENTA 11 planned treatment interruption arm or continuous ART arm. RNA-based 3' RACE libraries used unique molecular identifiers. Each CDR3 protein gets one entry after TCRdb re-called the 3' RACE reads with MiXCR. The sample has about 40,000 distinct CDR3 sequences, around 7% seen once. The receptor comes from a pool of human donors with HIV. The specimen was CD45RA+ CD4+ T cells from PBMCs, pooled from several time points, collected from a donor given antiretroviral therapy, either interrupted or continuous. Subset noted: naive CD4+ CD45RA+ CD45RO- T cells. This chain links TRBV5-2 with TRBJ1-5. TRBV5-2 is a recognized pseudogene. The CDR3 loop is CASNRGNQPQHF. The CDR3 region has the DNA TGTGCCAGCAACCGGGGAAATCAGCCCCAGCATTTT.